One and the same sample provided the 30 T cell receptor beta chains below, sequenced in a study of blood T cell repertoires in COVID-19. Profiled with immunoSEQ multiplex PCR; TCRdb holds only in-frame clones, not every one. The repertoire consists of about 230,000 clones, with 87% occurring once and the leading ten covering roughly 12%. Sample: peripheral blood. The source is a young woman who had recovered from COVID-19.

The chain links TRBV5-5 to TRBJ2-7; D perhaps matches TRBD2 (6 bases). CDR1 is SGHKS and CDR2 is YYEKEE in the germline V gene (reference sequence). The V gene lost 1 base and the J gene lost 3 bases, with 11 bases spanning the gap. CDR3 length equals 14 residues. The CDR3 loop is CASSLRTMLYEQYF. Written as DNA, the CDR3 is TGTGCCAGCAGCTTGAGGACTATGCTCTACGAGCAGTACTTC.

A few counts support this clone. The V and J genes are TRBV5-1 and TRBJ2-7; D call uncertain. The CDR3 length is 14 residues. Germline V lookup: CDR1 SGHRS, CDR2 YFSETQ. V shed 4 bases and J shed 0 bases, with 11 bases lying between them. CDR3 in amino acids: CASSTTVNSYEQYF. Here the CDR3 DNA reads TGCGCCAGCAGCACAACAGTAAACTCCTACGAGCAGTACTTC.

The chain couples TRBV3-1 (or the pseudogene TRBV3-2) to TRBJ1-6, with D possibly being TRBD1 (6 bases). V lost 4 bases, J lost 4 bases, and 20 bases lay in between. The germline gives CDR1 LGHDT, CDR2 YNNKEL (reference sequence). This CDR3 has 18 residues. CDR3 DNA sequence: TGTGCCAGCAGCCTAGGGGACAATTTGGGGACATATAATTCACCCCTCCACTTT. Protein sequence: CASSLGDNLGTYNSPLHF.

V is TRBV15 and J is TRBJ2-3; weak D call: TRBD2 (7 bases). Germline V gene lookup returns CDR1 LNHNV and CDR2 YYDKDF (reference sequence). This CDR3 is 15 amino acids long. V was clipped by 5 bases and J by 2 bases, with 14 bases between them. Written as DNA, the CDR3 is TGTGCCACCAGCCCAGTCCGGGGGGCCACAGATACGCAGTATTTT. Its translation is CATSPVRGATDTQYF.

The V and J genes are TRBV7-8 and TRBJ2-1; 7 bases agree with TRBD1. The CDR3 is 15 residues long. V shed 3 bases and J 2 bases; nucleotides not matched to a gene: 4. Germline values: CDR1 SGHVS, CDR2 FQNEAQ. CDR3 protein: CASSFRDSAYNEQFF. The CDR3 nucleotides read TGTGCCAGCAGCTTCCGGGACAGCGCCTACAATGAGCAGTTCTTC.

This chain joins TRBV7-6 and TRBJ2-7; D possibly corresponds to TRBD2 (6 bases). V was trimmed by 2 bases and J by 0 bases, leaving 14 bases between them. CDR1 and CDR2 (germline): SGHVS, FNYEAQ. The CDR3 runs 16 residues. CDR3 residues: CASSLTVTSGSYEQYF. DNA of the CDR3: TGTGCCAGCAGCTTAACAGTGACTAGTGGCTCCTACGAGCAGTACTTC.

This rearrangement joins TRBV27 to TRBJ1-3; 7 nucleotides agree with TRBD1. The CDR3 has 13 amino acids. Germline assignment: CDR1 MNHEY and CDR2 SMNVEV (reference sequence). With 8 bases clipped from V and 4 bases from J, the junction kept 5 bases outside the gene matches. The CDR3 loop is CASGDRVGNTIYF. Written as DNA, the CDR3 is TGTGCCAGCGGTGACAGGGTAGGAAACACCATATATTTT.

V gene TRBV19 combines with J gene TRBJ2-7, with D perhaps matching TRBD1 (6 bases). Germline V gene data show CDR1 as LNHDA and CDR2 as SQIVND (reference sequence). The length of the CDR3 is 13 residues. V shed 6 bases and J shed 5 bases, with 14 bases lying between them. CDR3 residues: CASSYRVTHEQYF. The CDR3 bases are TGTGCCAGTAGCTACAGGGTTACTCACGAGCAGTACTTC.

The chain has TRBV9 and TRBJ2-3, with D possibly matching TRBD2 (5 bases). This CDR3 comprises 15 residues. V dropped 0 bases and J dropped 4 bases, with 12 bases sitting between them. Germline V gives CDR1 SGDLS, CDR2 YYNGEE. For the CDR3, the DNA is TGTGCCAGCAGCGTAGCGGGGTCGGCCCCAGATACGCAGTATTTT. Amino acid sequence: CASSVAGSAPDTQYF.

The DNA of the CDR3 is TGTGCCAGCAGCTGGGGAGCGGGAGGGCCTCACAATGAGCAGTTCTTC. Translated, it gives CASSWGAGGPHNEQFF. The chain couples TRBV5-4 to TRBJ2-1, with 10 bases identical to TRBD2. The CDR3 has 16 amino acids. V lost 3 bases, J lost 5 bases, and 8 bases stayed unmatched. CDR1 SGHNT and CDR2 YYREEE come from the germline V gene (reference sequence).

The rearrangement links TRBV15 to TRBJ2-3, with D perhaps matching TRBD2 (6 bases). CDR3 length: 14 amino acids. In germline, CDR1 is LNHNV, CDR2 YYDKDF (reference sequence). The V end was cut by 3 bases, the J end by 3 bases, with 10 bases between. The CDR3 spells CATSRAGRTDTQYF. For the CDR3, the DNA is TGTGCCACCAGCAGGGCGGGAAGAACAGATACGCAGTATTTT. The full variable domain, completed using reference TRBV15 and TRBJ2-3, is DAMVIQNPRYQVTQFGKPVTLSCSQTLNHNVMYWYQQKSSQAPKLLFHYYDKDFNNEADTPDNFQSRRPNTSFCFLDIRSPGLGDTAMYLCATSRAGRTDTQYFGPGTRLTVL.

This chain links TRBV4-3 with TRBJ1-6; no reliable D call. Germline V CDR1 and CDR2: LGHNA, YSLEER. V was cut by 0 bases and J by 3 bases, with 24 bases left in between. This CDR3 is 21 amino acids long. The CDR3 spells CASSQDKVKRRYWVYNSPLHF. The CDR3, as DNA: TGCGCCAGCAGCCAAGATAAGGTCAAGAGGCGATACTGGGTCTATAATTCACCCCTCCACTTT.

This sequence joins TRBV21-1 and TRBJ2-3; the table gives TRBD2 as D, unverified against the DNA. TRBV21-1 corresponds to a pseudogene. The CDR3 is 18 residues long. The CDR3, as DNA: TGTGCCAGCAGCAAACCAGTAGCGGCGGGGGGTCTCACAGATACGCAGTATTTT. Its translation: CASSKPVAAGGLTDTQYF.

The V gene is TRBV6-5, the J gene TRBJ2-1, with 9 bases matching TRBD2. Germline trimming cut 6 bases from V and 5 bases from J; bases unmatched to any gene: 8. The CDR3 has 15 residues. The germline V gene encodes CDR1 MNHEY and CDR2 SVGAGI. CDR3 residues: CASRGSGRPNNEQFF. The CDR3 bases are TGTGCCAGCAGGGGGAGCGGGAGGCCCAACAATGAGCAGTTCTTC.

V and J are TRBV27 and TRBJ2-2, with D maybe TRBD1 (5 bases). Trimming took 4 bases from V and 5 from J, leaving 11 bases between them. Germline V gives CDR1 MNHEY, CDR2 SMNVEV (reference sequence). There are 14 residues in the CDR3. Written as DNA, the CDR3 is TGTGCCAGCAGTTCCCAGGGATGGACCGGGGAGCTGTTTTTT. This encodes CASSSQGWTGELFF.

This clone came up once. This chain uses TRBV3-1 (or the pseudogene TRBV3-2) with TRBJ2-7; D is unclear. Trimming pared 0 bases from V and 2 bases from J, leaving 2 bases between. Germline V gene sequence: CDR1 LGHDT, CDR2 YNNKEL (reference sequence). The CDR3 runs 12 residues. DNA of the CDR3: TGTGCCAGCAGCCAAGATACCTACGAGCAGTACTTC. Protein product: CASSQDTYEQYF.

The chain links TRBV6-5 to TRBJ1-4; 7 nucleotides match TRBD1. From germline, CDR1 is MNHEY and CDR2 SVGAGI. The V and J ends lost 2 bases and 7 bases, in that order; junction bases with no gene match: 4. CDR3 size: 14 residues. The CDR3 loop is CASSYDRVAEKLFF. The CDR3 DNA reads TGTGCCAGCAGTTACGACAGGGTGGCTGAAAAACTGTTTTTT.

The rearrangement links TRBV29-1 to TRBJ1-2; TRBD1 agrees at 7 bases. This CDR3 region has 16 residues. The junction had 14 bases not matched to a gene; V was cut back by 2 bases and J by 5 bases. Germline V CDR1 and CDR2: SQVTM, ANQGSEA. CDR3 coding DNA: TGCAGCGTTGAAACCCTTATGGGACAGAGTGGGTATGGCTACACCTTC. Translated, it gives CSVETLMGQSGYGYTF.

CDR3 protein: CASSISGAANNEQFF. The CDR3 region has the DNA TGTGCCAGCAGCATCTCGGGAGCGGCTAACAATGAGCAGTTCTTC. V usage is TRBV9 and J usage is TRBJ2-1, with a possible D match to TRBD2 (6 bases). Trimming stripped 4 bases from V and 5 bases from J, with 16 bases between. This CDR3 is 15 amino acids long. Germline V lookup: CDR1 SGDLS, CDR2 YYNGEE.

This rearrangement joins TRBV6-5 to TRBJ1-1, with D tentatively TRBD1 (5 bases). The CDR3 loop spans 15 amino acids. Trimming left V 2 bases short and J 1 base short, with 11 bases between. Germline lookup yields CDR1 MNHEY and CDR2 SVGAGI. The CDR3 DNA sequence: TGTGCCAGCAGTTACCTCCCCGACAGGAACACTGAAGCTTTCTTT. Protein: CASSYLPDRNTEAFF.

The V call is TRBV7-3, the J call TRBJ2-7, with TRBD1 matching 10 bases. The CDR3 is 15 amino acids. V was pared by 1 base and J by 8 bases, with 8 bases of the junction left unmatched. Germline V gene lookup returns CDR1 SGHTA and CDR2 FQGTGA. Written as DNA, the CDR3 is TGTGCCAGCAGCTTAAGGGGACAGGGGTTCTCAAAGCAGTACTTC. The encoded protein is CASSLRGQGFSKQYF.

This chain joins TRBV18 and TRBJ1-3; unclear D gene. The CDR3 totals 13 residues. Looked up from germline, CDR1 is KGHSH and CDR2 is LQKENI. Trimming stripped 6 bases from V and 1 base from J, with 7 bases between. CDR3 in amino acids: CASSSGSGNTIYF. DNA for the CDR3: TGTGCCAGCTCCTCGGGATCTGGAAACACCATATATTTT.

The CDR3 here is CASSFRGSYEQYF. CDR3 nucleotide sequence: TGTGCCAGCAGCTTCCGGGGTTCCTACGAGCAGTACTTC. The chain uses TRBV7-9 and TRBJ2-7, with a tentative D call TRBD2 (5 bases). V shed 3 bases and J shed 1 base, with 7 bases lying between them. This CDR3 has 13 amino acids. Germline V gene lookup returns CDR1 SEHNR and CDR2 FQNEAQ (reference sequence).

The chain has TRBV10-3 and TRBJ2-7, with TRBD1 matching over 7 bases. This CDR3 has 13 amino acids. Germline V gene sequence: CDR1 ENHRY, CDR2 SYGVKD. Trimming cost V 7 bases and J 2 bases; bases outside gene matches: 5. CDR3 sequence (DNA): TGTGCCATCACCGGGGACAGAGCCTACGAGCAGTACTTC. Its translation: CAITGDRAYEQYF.

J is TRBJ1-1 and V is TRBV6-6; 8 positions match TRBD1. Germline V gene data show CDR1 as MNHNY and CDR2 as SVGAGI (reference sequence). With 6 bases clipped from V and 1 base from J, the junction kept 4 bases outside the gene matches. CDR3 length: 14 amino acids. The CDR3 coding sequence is TGTGCCAGCAGGTACAGGGGGGGGAACACTGAAGCTTTCTTT. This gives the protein CASRYRGGNTEAFF.

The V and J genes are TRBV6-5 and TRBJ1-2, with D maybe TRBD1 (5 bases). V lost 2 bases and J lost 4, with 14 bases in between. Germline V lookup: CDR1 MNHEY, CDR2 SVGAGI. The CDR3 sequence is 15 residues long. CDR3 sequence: CASSYRSQGTYGYTF. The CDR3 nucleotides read TGTGCCAGCAGTTACAGGTCCCAGGGTACCTATGGCTACACCTTC.

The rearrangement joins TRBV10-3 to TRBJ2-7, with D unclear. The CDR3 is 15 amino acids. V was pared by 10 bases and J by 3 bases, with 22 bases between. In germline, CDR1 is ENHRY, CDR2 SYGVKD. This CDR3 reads CATAQTNSGFYEQYF. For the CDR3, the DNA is TGTGCCACCGCTCAGACAAACTCTGGTTTCTACGAGCAGTACTTC.

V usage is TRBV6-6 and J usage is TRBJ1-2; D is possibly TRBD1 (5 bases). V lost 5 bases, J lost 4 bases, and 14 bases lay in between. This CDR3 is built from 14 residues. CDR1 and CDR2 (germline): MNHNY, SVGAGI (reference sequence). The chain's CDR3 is CASSPARGRYGYTF. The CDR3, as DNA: TGTGCCAGCAGTCCTGCTAGGGGTCGCTATGGCTACACCTTC.

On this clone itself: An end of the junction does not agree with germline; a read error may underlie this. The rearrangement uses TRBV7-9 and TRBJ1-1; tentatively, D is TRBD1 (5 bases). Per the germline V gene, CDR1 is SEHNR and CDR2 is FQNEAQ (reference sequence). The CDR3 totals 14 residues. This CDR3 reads CASSLTDRNTEVFF. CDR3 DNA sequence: TGTGCCAGCAGCTTGACAGACCGGAACACTGAAGTTTTCTTT.

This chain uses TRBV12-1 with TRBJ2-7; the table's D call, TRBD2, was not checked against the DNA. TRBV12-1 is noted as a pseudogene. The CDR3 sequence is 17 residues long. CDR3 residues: CASSFDGLAGPSYEQYF. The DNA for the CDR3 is TGTGCCAGCAGCTTTGACGGACTAGCGGGGCCATCCTACGAGCAGTACTTC.